The TCR beta chain under discussion was sequenced for a study of immune evolution from preneoplasia to lung adenocarcinoma. Study information: HLA loss of heterozygosity: under 7.5% AIS, about 15% MIA, roughly 35% ADC, none AAH. Study-level points and caveats: Compared with EGFR-mutant or double wild-type lesions, KRAS-mutant nodules were more clonal.

Regarding this clone: The antigen is not known.

This table comes from immunoSEQ multiplex PCR, and its TCRdb copy is limited to in-frame clones, with some not included. The sample shows 9,000 or so clones, nearly 90% of them seen only once. The CDR3 is made up of 13 amino acids. Deletions cut 5 bases from V and 3 bases from J, with 8 bases between. Germline V CDR1 and CDR2: MDHEN, SYDVKM. Resections took place in Japan or China from the mid-2010s to the late 2010s. H&E slides confirmed each diagnosis, reviewed by two pathologists independently. The TCR comes from a person aged 65 to 79 with invasive lung adenocarcinoma. The rearrangement joins TRBV28 to TRBJ1-5, with TRBD1 as a possible D gene (6 bases). The material sequenced was FFPE invasive lung adenocarcinoma tissue. Here the CDR3 reads CASSGQNNQPQHF. CDR3 DNA sequence: TGTGCCAGCAGTGGACAGAACAATCAGCCCCAGCATTTT.